The rows below give T cell receptor beta chains drawn from one sample of a study of beta chain features in type 1 diabetes. Measured with immunoSEQ multiplex PCR; TCRdb has only the in-frame clones, and not every one. The sample records about 260,000 clones, more than 65% being singletons. The sequencing input was naive CD4+ T cells from blood. The receptors originated from a man aged 25 to 45 in good health. CDR3s include the opening cysteine and the closing phenylalanine or tryptophan. A D gene is named only where the DNA matches it firmly. Part of the rows lack a size; the others show once, few, many or a class for expanded clones.

CDR3,DNA,J,D,V,size
CAWSRDTEAFF,TGTGCCTGGAGTCGGGACACTGAAGCTTTCTTT,TRBJ1-1,-,TRBV30,-
CASSERQDIQYF,TGTGCCAGCAGTGAACGCCAGGACATTCAGTACTTC,TRBJ2-4,-,TRBV25-1,-
CASSSGGLNQPQHF,TGTGCCAGCAGCTCGGGAGGGCTCAATCAGCCCCAGCATTTT,TRBJ1-5,-,TRBV7-2,-
CASSQGVGLAEETQYF,TGTGCCAGCAGCCAAGGAGTCGGACTAGCGGAAGAGACCCAGTACTTC,TRBJ2-5,TRBD2,TRBV4-2,once
CSVAEGLGYTF,TGCAGCGTTGCCGAAGGGTTGGGCTACACCTTC,TRBJ1-2,-,TRBV29-1,-
CASSESRRVGEQYF,TGTGCCAGCAGTGAAAGTCGGAGAGTGGGAGAGCAGTACTTC,TRBJ2-7,-,TRBV6-1,-
CASSRQGSSYNEQFF,TGCGCCAGCAGCCGCCAGGGGAGCTCCTACAATGAGCAGTTCTTC,TRBJ2-1,-,TRBV4-3,few
CASSGNRGNQPQHF,TGTGCCAGCAGCGGGAACAGGGGGAATCAGCCCCAGCATTTT,TRBJ1-5,TRBD1,TRBV7-2,-
CASSGGLAGARTDTQYF,TGTGCCAGCAGCGGCGGACTAGCGGGGGCCCGCACAGATACGCAGTATTTT,TRBJ2-3,TRBD2,TRBV5-4,-
CASSVGVNEQFF,TGTGCCAGTAGTGTCGGGGTCAATGAGCAGTTCTTC,TRBJ2-1,-,TRBV19,-
CASSLWGADQETQYF,TGTGCCAGCAGCTTATGGGGGGCAGACCAAGAGACCCAGTACTTC,TRBJ2-5,-,TRBV7-9,-
CASSQKQGPYEQYF,TGTGCCAGCAGCCAAAAACAGGGGCCCTACGAGCAGTACTTC,TRBJ2-7,TRBD1,TRBV16,-
CSVVYTSGARIEQFF,TGCAGCGTCGTGTACACTAGCGGGGCGCGGATTGAGCAGTTCTTC,TRBJ2-1,TRBD2,TRBV29-1,-
CSVEEGPSEQFF,TGCAGCGTTGAAGAAGGGCCCTCGGAGCAGTTCTTC,TRBJ2-1,-,TRBV29-1,few
CSVSRSNTGELFF,TGCAGCGTTTCTCGATCGAACACCGGGGAGCTGTTTTTT,TRBJ2-2,-,TRBV29-1,-
CSVEDEGAGVGEQFF,TGCAGCGTTGAGGACGAGGGAGCGGGAGTTGGTGAGCAGTTCTTC,TRBJ2-1,TRBD2,TRBV29-1,-
CSVSPGTLYEQYF,TGCAGCGTTTCACCCGGGACCCTCTACGAGCAGTACTTC,TRBJ2-7,-,TRBV29-1,-
CASSLASDRGPNEQYF,TGTGCCAGCAGCTTAGCCAGCGACAGGGGGCCCAACGAGCAGTACTTC,TRBJ2-7,TRBD1,TRBV13,-
CAWSVVGQLINEQFF,TGTGCCTGGAGTGTAGTAGGACAGTTAATTAATGAGCAGTTCTTC,TRBJ2-1,-,TRBV30,-
CASSIMSGQYEQYF,TGTGCCAGTAGTATTATGTCCGGACAGTACGAGCAGTACTTC,TRBJ2-7,-,TRBV19,-
CASRGADSNQPQHF,TGTGCCAGTAGGGGGGCTGATAGCAATCAGCCCCAGCATTTT,TRBJ1-5,-,TRBV19,-
CASRSRYEQYF,TGTGCCAGCAGAAGCCGCTACGAGCAGTACTTC,TRBJ2-7,-,TRBV27,few
CASSLFFTGDNNEQFF,TGTGCCAGCAGCTTGTTTTTCACAGGGGATAACAATGAGCAGTTCTTC,TRBJ2-1,TRBD1,TRBV5-6,-
CASSLGRGDEQFF,TGTGCCAGCAGCTTAGGTAGAGGGGATGAGCAGTTCTTC,TRBJ2-1,-,TRBV7-9,once
CASSFLAGGIYEQYF,TGTGCCAGCAGCTTTTTAGCGGGAGGTATCTACGAGCAGTACTTC,TRBJ2-7,TRBD2,TRBV7-9,-
CASSLMGNEQFF,TGTGCCAGCAGCTTAATGGGGAATGAGCAGTTCTTC,TRBJ2-1,-,TRBV7-2,few
CASSDLEGEAFF,TGTGCCAGCAGTGATTTGGAAGGGGAAGCTTTCTTT,TRBJ1-1,-,TRBV2,-
CSVGRLGQPQHF,TGCAGCGTTGGCCGGTTGGGGCAGCCCCAGCATTTT,TRBJ1-5,-,TRBV29-1,few
CASSVYRGGSYEQYF,TGTGCCAGCAGTGTATACAGGGGTGGTTCCTACGAGCAGTACTTC,TRBJ2-7,TRBD1,TRBV27,-
CSGTGTRNTEAFF,TGCAGCGGGACCGGGACACGGAACACTGAAGCTTTCTTT,TRBJ1-1,-,TRBV29-1,-
CASRVTLLNNEQFF,TGTGCCAGCAGGGTGACACTCCTGAACAATGAGCAGTTCTTC,TRBJ2-1,-,TRBV2,-
CSASGTSGPYQETQYF,TGCAGCGCCAGCGGGACTAGCGGTCCATACCAAGAGACCCAGTACTTC,TRBJ2-5,TRBD2,TRBV29-1,-
CASRGQGLGPQHF,TGTGCCAGCAGAGGACAGGGCCTAGGGCCCCAGCATTTT,TRBJ1-5,TRBD1,TRBV2,-
CASSPGTGMSSPLHF,TGTGCCAGCAGTCCCGGGACAGGCATGAGTTCACCCCTCCACTTT,TRBJ1-6,TRBD1,TRBV25-1,-
CSVDQGTDTQYF,TGCAGCGTTGACCAGGGGACAGATACGCAGTATTTT,TRBJ2-3,-,TRBV29-1,-
CASSSKRGQGNEQYF,TGTGCCAGCAGCTCCAAGAGGGGACAGGGGAACGAGCAGTACTTC,TRBJ2-7,TRBD1,TRBV7-8,-
CAWGYGYTF,TGTGCCTGGGGCTATGGCTACACCTTC,TRBJ1-2,-,TRBV30,few
CASSGTAQDTQYF,TGCGCCAGCAGTGGGACAGCTCAGGATACGCAGTATTTT,TRBJ2-3,TRBD1,TRBV5-1,-
CASSEGVVGANVLTF,TGTGCCAGCAGTGAGGGCGTTGTTGGGGCCAACGTCCTGACTTTC,TRBJ2-6,-,TRBV2,-
CATSRGGNTIYF,TGTGCCACCAGCAGAGGTGGAAACACCATATATTTT,TRBJ1-3,-,TRBV15,-
CASSQGGQRNIQYF,TGCGCCAGCAGCCAAGGGGGACAGCGTAACATTCAGTACTTC,TRBJ2-4,TRBD1,TRBV4-1,-
CSVAGTSQETQYF,TGCAGCGTTGCCGGGACTAGCCAAGAGACCCAGTACTTC,TRBJ2-5,TRBD2,TRBV29-1,few
CASSLGTVYNEQFF,TGTGCCAGCAGCCTAGGGACAGTTTACAATGAGCAGTTCTTC,TRBJ2-1,TRBD1,TRBV7-9,-
CASSGRLAGTGELFF,TGTGCCAGCAGCGGGCGACTAGCGGGAACCGGGGAGCTGTTTTTT,TRBJ2-2,TRBD2,TRBV9,-
CATGTILTDTQYF,TGTGCCACCGGGACGATTCTCACAGATACGCAGTATTTT,TRBJ2-3,-,TRBV15,-
CASSLEAGTADTQYF,TGTGCCAGCAGCTTAGAGGCAGGGACCGCAGATACGCAGTATTTT,TRBJ2-3,-,TRBV7-2,-
CASSVGNGDLSTDTQYF,TGTGCCAGCAGCGTAGGGAATGGGGATCTAAGCACAGATACGCAGTATTTT,TRBJ2-3,-,TRBV9,-
CSVAKGARGQETQYF,TGCAGCGTTGCTAAGGGGGCGAGGGGACAAGAGACCCAGTACTTC,TRBJ2-5,TRBD1,TRBV29-1,few
CSATAGEGTDTQYF,TGCAGCGCCACGGCGGGGGAGGGGACAGATACGCAGTATTTT,TRBJ2-3,TRBD2,TRBV29-1,-
CASSLQRSSYNEQFF,TGTGCCAGCAGCTTACAGCGGAGCTCCTACAATGAGCAGTTCTTC,TRBJ2-1,-,TRBV7-8,-
CAWSVARTTYGYTF,TGTGCCTGGAGTGTGGCAAGGACGACCTATGGCTACACCTTC,TRBJ1-2,-,TRBV30,-
CSVEGQGKRVPYEQYF,TGCAGCGTTGAAGGACAGGGGAAAAGGGTCCCCTACGAGCAGTACTTC,TRBJ2-7,TRBD1,TRBV29-1,-
CASTLTTGGTDTQYF,TGTGCCAGCACCCTTACGACGGGGGGCACAGATACGCAGTATTTT,TRBJ2-3,-,TRBV7-2,-
CAWSVAGGAETQYF,TGTGCCTGGAGTGTGGCGGGAGGGGCGGAGACCCAGTACTTC,TRBJ2-5,TRBD2,TRBV30,once
CASSLRTGGGETQYF,TGTGCCAGCAGCTTGCGGACAGGGGGCGGGGAGACCCAGTACTTC,TRBJ2-5,TRBD1,TRBV7-2,-
CASSARPGQFISRANVLTF,TGTGCCAGCAGCGCTCGACCGGGACAGTTCATCTCTAGGGCCAACGTCCTGACTTTC,TRBJ2-6,TRBD1,TRBV9,-